This TCR beta chain was identified during a study of a mutant IDH1 vaccine in newly diagnosed glioma. Study details: Vaccination followed radiotherapy alone by 4-6 weeks, or accompanied temozolomide cycles. Patients' prior therapy spanned radiotherapy, temozolomide, or both; most underwent both.

The assay was immunoSEQ multiplex PCR, and TCRdb's table has in-frame clones only and misses some. The sample carries about 27,000 clones, over 80% recorded once. Regarding time point: week 35, safety follow-up. Vaccinated patients received 300 ug of mutant IDH1 20-mer peptide per dose, with topical imiquimod. The CDR3 consists of 14 residues. Per the germline V gene, CDR1 is SGHRS and CDR2 is YFSETQ. V lost 1 base and J 4 bases, leaving 9 bases between the germline ends. As regards this clone: Its antigen is unidentified.

The origin of this receptor is a man in his thirties or forties with glioma. The chain has TRBV5-1 and TRBJ1-3, with D perhaps TRBD1 (6 bases). Sequencing was performed on PBMCs, taken from a glioma patient whose treatment included an IDH1 peptide vaccine. CDR3: CASSLTGSGNTIYF. The CDR3, as DNA: TGCGCCAGCAGCTTGACAGGGTCGGGAAACACCATATATTTT.